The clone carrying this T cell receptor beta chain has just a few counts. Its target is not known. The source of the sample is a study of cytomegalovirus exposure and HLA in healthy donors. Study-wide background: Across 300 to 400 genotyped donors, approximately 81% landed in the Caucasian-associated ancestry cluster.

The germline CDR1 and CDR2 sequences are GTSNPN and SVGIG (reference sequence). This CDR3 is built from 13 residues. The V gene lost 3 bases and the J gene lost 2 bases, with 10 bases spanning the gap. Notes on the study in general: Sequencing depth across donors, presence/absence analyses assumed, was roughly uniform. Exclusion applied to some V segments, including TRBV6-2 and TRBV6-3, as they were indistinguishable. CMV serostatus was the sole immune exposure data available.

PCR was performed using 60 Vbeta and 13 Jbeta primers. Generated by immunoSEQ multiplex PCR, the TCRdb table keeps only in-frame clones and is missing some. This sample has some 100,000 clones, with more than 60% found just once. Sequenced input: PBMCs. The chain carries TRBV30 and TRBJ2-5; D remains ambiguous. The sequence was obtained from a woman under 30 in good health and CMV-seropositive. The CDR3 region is CAWRQFLQETQYF. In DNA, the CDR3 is TGTGCCTGGAGGCAGTTTTTACAAGAGACCCAGTACTTC.